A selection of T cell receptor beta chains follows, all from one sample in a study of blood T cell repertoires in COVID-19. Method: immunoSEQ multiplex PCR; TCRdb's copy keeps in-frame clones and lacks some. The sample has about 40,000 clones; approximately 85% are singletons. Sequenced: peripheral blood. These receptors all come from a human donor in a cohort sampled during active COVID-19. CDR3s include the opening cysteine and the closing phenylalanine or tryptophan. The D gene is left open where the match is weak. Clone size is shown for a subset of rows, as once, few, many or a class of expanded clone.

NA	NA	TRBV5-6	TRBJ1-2	TGTGCCAGCAGCCTTGGGACACCCTATGGCTACACCTTC	CASSLGTPYGYTF
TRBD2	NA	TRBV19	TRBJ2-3	TGTGCCAGTAGTACGCGGACTAGCTCTGATACGCAGTATTTT	CASSTRTSSDTQYF
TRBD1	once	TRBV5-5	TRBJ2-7	TGTGCCAGCAGCTTGGCGGGACAGGGGTATCACGAGCAGTACTTC	CASSLAGQGYHEQYF
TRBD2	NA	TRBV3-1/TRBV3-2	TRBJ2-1	TGTGCCAGCAGCCAGCGGGGGGGCTCCTACAATGAGCAGTTCTTC	CASSQRGGSYNEQFF
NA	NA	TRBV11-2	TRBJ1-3	TGTGCCAGCAGCCCTCTGAGCTCTGGAAACACCATATATTTT	CASSPLSSGNTIYF
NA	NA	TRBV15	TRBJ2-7	TGTGCCACCAGCAGAGCGGGGACCTACGAGCAGTACTTC	CATSRAGTYEQYF
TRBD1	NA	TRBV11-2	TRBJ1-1	TGTGCCAGCAGCTTAGGCCCAGGGGGCACTGAAGCTTTCTTT	CASSLGPGGTEAFF
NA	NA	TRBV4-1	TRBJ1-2	TGCGCCAGCAGCCAAGGGACAGCCACTAACTATGGCTACACCTTC	CASSQGTATNYGYTF
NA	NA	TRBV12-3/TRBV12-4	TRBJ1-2	TGTGCCGCTGGCTTTCCGGCAACGGGAGGCTACACCTTC	CAAGFPATGGYTF
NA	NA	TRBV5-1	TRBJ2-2	TGCGCCAGCAGCTTGGTCCAGTCCACCGGGGAGCTGTTTTTT	CASSLVQSTGELFF
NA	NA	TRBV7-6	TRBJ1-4	TGTGCCAGCAAGGGGCGTGAAAAACTGTTTTTT	CASKGREKLFF
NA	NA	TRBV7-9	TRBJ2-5	TGTGCCAGCAGCCCAATCCGGGACACCCACTTC	CASSPIRDTHF
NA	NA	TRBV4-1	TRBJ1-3	TGCGCCAGCAGCCAAGTGATTCGGAAGGGGAACGAGGACTCTGGAAACACCATATATTTT	CASSQVIRKGNEDSGNTIYF
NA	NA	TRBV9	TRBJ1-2	TGTGCCAGCAGCGTAGTGGGGTCTGGGGGCAACGGCTACACCTTC	CASSVVGSGGNGYTF
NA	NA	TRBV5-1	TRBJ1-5	TGCGCCAGCAGCCCCCGTCCCCTTGACAGTCTCAATCAGCCCCAGCATTTT	CASSPRPLDSLNQPQHF
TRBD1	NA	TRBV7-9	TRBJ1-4	TGTGCCAGCAGCTTAGATAAGGGGGCTGAAAAACTGTTTTTT	CASSLDKGAEKLFF
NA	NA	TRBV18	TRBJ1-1	TGTGCCAGCTCACCACCAGGCAGGGTTGGTGAAGCTTTCTTT	CASSPPGRVGEAFF
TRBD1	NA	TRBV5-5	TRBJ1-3	TGTGCCAGCGGCCAACAGGGGGCCTCTGGAAACACCATATATTTT	CASGQQGASGNTIYF
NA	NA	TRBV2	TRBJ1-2	TGTGCCAGCATGGTGAGGGATGGCTACACCTTC	CASMVRDGYTF
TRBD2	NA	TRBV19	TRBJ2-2	TGTGCCACCGGGACTAGCGGGGGGGCGGGTACCGGGGAGCTGTTTTTT	CATGTSGGAGTGELFF
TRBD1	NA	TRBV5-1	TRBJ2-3	TGCGCCAGCAGCCAACAGGGGCTTGGCACAGATACGCAGTATTTT	CASSQQGLGTDTQYF
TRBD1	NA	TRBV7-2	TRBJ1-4	TGTGCCAGCCGACCCCCGGGCGGACAGGCTCTAGACTTGGTTTTT	CASRPPGGQALDLVF
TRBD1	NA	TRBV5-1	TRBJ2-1	TGCGCCAGCCGACTCAGACAGGGGGCTGACAATGAGCAGTTCTTC	CASRLRQGADNEQFF
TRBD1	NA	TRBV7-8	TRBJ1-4	TGTGCCAGCAGCCTGGACAGGGACGAAGAAAAACTGTTTTTT	CASSLDRDEEKLFF
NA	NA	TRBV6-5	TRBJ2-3	TGTGCCAGCACCCCCGGGACAAGCCTAAAGATCGGGCAGTATTTT	CASTPGTSLKIGQYF
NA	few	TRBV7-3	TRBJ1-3	TGTGCCAGCGGGGCACCGCCTGGAAACACCATATATTTT	CASGAPPGNTIYF
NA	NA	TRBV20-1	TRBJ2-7	TGCAGTGCTTCACAGGGTCGCGAGCAGTACTTC	CSASQGREQYF
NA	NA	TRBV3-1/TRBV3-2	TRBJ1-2	TGTGCCAGCAGCCGCCAAGGGGCCACCTCTCTATACTATGGCTACACCTTC	CASSRQGATSLYYGYTF
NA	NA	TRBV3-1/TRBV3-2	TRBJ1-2	TGTGCCAGCAGCCAGGCCGGCACAGGGAATGGCTACACCTTC	CASSQAGTGNGYTF
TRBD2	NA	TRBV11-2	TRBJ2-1	TGTGCCAGCAGCTCGGGACTAGCCTCCACTGAGCAGTTCTTC	CASSSGLASTEQFF
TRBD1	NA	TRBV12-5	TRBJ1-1	TGTGCTAGTGGTTTGGTACAAGGGGGCGGGAACACTGAAGCTTTCTTT	CASGLVQGGGNTEAFF